This T cell receptor beta chain is drawn from a study of OX40 agonist ivuxolimab in advanced cancers. Study-level background: Recorded diagnoses for dose-escalation patients were hepatocellular carcinoma, melanoma, renal cell or head and neck cancer. A male proportion of about 84% was recorded, with mean age around 60 years and range about 20 to 85. There were three patients with partial responses, one having hepatocellular carcinoma and two cutaneous melanoma.

Autoimmune disease history or systemic immunosuppression meant exclusion. Sequencing was performed with immunoSEQ multiplex PCR; in TCRdb, only in-frame clones are kept and a portion is missing. The sample holds 75,000 to 100,000 clones, roughly 90% seen once. This CDR3 has 14 residues. V lost 4 bases and J lost 6; bases outside the gene matches: 4. Germline CDR1 is SGHKS and CDR2 is YYEKEE (reference sequence). The TCR comes from an adult with an advanced solid tumor such as melanoma, head and neck, liver or kidney cancer. The specimen comprised CD4+ or CD8+ T cells sorted from blood, sampled in a trial of the OX40 agonist ivuxolimab. V is TRBV5-5 and J is TRBJ2-1, with 10 bases matching TRBD1. The CDR3 loop is CASSTGQGINEQFF. The CDR3 DNA follows: TGTGCCAGCAGCACGGGACAGGGGATCAATGAGCAGTTCTTC.